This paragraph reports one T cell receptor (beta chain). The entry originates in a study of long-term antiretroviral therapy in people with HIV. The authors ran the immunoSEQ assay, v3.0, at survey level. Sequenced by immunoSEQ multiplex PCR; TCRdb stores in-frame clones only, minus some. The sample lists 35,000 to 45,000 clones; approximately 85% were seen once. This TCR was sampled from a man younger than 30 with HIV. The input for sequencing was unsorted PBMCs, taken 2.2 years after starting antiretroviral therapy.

CDR3 region: CASSPGSGLTGELFF. CDR3 nucleotide sequence: TGTGCCAGCAGCCCCGGGAGTGGGTTAACCGGGGAGCTGTTTTTT. The chain has TRBV14 and TRBJ2-2, with D possibly being TRBD2 (6 bases). This CDR3 spans 15 amino acids. Germline V gene sequence: CDR1 SGHDN, CDR2 FVKESK. V dropped 4 bases and J dropped 5 bases, with 14 bases sitting between them.